This TCR beta chain was sequenced during a study of cytomegalovirus exposure and HLA in healthy donors. Germline CDR1 and CDR2: MNHEY and SMNVEV (reference sequence). This CDR3 is built from 16 residues. V lost 5 bases and J lost 4, with 18 bases in between. 60 Vbeta and 13 Jbeta primers were used in PCR. Data came from immunoSEQ multiplex PCR; TCRdb stores just in-frame clones and leaves some out. This sample yields 100,000 to 150,000 clones, of which roughly 80% are seen a single time; 1.5% belongs to the top ten. This TCR derives from a female donor in good health and CMV-seronegative. Input material: PBMCs. The chain joins TRBV27 to TRBJ1-5; weak D call: TRBD1 (6 bases). The CDR3, as DNA: TGTGCCAGCAGTCCCCAGGGGACCTATAGTAATCAGCCCCAGCATTTT. As protein: CASSPQGTYSNQPQHF.